This record looks at one TCR beta chain sequence and its context. Its antigen is still unknown. No base quality information exists; no much larger clone differs at one position. At one collaborating source in Seattle, patients were enrolled during active infection and were followed longitudinally through the course of disease. Whole blood was collected in K2EDTA tubes by collaborating institutions according to the institutions' own protocols. For TCRbeta analysis, collaborators shipped samples in one of three forms: frozen whole blood, isolated PBMCs, or DNA extracted from either of those sample types. The immunoSEQ Assay, a bias-controlled multiplex PCR, was used to amplify TCRbeta CDR3 regions from genomic DNA. The authors' analysis ran thus. The number of nucleated cells in each sample was estimated from the amplification of reference gene primers within the assay. To quantify the absolute abundance of each unique TCRbeta CDR3 rearrangement, sequence reads were collapsed and filtered. For each sample, productive Simpson clonality was calculated as the square root of Simpson's diversity index over productive rearrangements. This immuneACCESS table, as held by TCRdb, lists in-frame sequences with V and J called but not all clones. Of the missing ones, under half trace to an unresolved V gene in checked studies; the others have no known cause. The V and J calls and the clone size are those of that table, but D and trimming were determined from the DNA. In this sample the table shows about 260,000 clones, around 87% of which occur a single time. Over 4% of the sample lies in the top ten.

These data belong to a study of blood T cell repertoires in COVID-19 (dated by TCRdb to the early 2020s). About the investigation overall: Samples covering the acute and convalescent phases of COVID-19 were provided by collaborators in the United States, Italy and Spain. The prospective study material was composed of cDNA or gDNA derived from T cells, B-cell-depleted T cells, or PBMCs. Deeply sampled blood TCRbeta repertoires from subjects exposed to, actively infected with, or recovered from COVID-19 were included in the dataset. The repertoires were made available in a free public database intended to serve as a resource for research on the immune response to SARS-CoV-2. The samples were drawn from the first 160 participants of the ongoing ImmuneRACE study and from under 1,500 subjects provided by 6 global collaborators. A de-identified subject ID, COVID-19 status, age in years and sex were almost always included in the sample metadata. HLA class I and class II types, where available, came from metadata supplied by the sample provider rather than from assay-based typing. The study at large found these results: Clinical and demographic metadata were provided uncurated, with the amount varying by source and participant.

From its cysteine to its phenylalanine, the CDR3 spans 16 amino acids. Of the read, only the CDR3 DNA is kept; its 48 bases are in frame from base 1. Looking up the germline V gene yields CDR1 SGHVS and CDR2 FQNEAQ. V sheds 1 base and J sheds 4 bases, leaving 16 bases between their ends. The V gene is TRBV7-8 and the J gene is TRBJ1-1, with the D gene uncertain. This receptor was obtained from a woman between 55 and 75 years old with COVID-19, enrolled during active disease. The sample was peripheral blood. The CDR3 reads as follows: CASSLGLVLPGTEAFF. The bases read TGTGCCAGCAGCTTAGGCCTAGTTCTACCGGGCACTGAAGCTTTCTTT.